The clone carrying this T cell receptor (beta chain) was detected a few times. The data were taken from a study of blood T cell repertoires in COVID-19. The wider study: T cells, B-cell-depleted T cells, or PBMCs supplied cDNA or gDNA.

Germline-derived CDR1 and CDR2 are LGHNA and YNFKEQ. There are 16 residues in the CDR3. Trimming removed 2 bases at V and 5 bases at J, with 18 bases between. Per the authors' pipeline: Estimation of nucleated cell counts was performed using reference gene primer amplification. Sequenced by immunoSEQ multiplex PCR; TCRdb stores in-frame clones only, minus some. V and J calls and clone size are as listed in that table; D and trimming were resolved from the DNA. The sample contains 30,000 to 50,000 clones, 79% of which appear only once. This TCR was recovered from a man aged 70-80 years with acute or convalescent COVID-19. The sequenced material came from peripheral blood. The chain combines TRBV4-2 with TRBJ1-1; D gene uncertain. The CDR3 spells CASSQREDALGTEAFF. CDR3 nucleotides: TGTGCCAGCAGCCAAAGGGAGGACGCCCTGGGGACTGAAGCTTTCTTT.